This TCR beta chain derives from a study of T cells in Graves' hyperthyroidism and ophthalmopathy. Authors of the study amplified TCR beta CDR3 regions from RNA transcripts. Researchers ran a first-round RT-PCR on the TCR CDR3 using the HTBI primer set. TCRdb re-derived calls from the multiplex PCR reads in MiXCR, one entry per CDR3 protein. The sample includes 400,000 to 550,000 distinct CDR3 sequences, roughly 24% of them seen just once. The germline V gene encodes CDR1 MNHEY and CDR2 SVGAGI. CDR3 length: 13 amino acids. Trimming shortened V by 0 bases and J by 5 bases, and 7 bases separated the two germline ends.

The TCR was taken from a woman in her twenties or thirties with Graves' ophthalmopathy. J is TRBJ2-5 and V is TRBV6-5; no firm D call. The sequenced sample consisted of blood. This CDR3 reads CASSYSALETQYF. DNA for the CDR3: TGTGCCAGCAGTTACTCGGCCCTGGAGACCCAGTACTTC.